What follows are 29 T cell receptor beta chains derived from one specimen sequenced in a study of T cell changes during pregnancy in multiple sclerosis. Here immunoSEQ multiplex PCR was the method, and the copy in TCRdb shows in-frame clones only, minus some. The sample records tens of thousands of clones, approximately 90% being singletons. Material: CD8+ T cells from peripheral blood mononuclear cells, obtained after pregnancy. These receptors originate from a female donor in good health, enrolled as a control in a pregnancy study.

The V and J genes are TRBV19 and TRBJ2-1; 8 nucleotides agree with TRBD2. Germline trimming cut 8 bases from V and 16 bases from J; bases unmatched to any gene: 10. Germline V CDR1 and CDR2: LNHDA, SQIVND (reference sequence). The CDR3 extends over 11 amino acids. This chain's CDR3 is CASYFSGGTFF. The CDR3 DNA reads as TGTGCCAGTTATTTCAGCGGGGGCACCTTCTTC.

The rearrangement links TRBV5-4 to TRBJ2-7; 10 nucleotides agree with TRBD1. With V trimmed by 7 bases and J by 1 base, 8 bases remained unmatched. This CDR3 has 15 amino acids. Per the germline V gene, CDR1 is SGHNT and CDR2 is YYREEE (reference sequence). The CDR3 DNA sequence: TGTGCCAGCGGCGACAGGGGGCGGACGTCCTACGAGCAGTACTTC. Translating it yields CASGDRGRTSYEQYF.

V gene TRBV5-6 combines with J gene TRBJ1-6; D unclear. The CDR3 is 17 amino acids. Germline V gene data show CDR1 as SGHDT and CDR2 as YYEEEE. With 4 bases removed from V and 0 bases from J, the gap between germline ends came to 14 bases. CDR3 in DNA: TGTGCCAGCAGCCCTCCGGACTTAAGCTCCTATAATTCACCCCTCCACTTT. The encoded protein is CASSPPDLSSYNSPLHF.

The rearrangement links TRBV28 to TRBJ1-5, with D uncertain. Germline V CDR1 and CDR2: MDHEN, SYDVKM. The CDR3 is made up of 15 amino acids. V lost 3 bases to trimming and J lost 9 bases, with 18 bases between them. The CDR3 DNA sequence: TGTGCCAGCAGTTTGATTGAGAACAGAAAAGCGCCCCAGCATTTT. Its translation: CASSLIENRKAPQHF.

This clone was seen only once. The chain is built from TRBV19 and TRBJ2-1, with 14 bases that match TRBD2. The V and J ends lost 6 bases and 8 bases, in that order; junction bases with no gene match: 6. CDR1 LNHDA and CDR2 SQIVND come from the germline V gene (reference sequence). This CDR3 spans 15 amino acids. The CDR3 loop is CASRTSGGAYDEQFF. In DNA form, the CDR3 reads TGTGCCAGTAGGACTAGCGGGGGGGCCTATGATGAGCAGTTCTTC. The whole variable domain, remainder taken from reference TRBV19 and TRBJ2-1, is DGGITQSPKYLFRKEGQNVTLSCEQNLNHDAMYWYRQDPGQGLRLIYYSQIVNDFQKGDIAEGYSVSREKKESFPLTVTSAQKNPTAFYLCASRTSGGAYDEQFFGPGTRLTVL.

The V call is TRBV7-9, the J call TRBJ2-5; possibly TRBD2 for D (6 bases). The CDR3 consists of 14 residues. Germline values: CDR1 SEHNR, CDR2 FQNEAQ (reference sequence). Trimming took off 4 bases at V and 4 bases at J, with 13 bases between the two ends. This CDR3 reads CASSSLGGGETQYF. The CDR3 DNA reads TGTGCCAGCAGCTCTTTGGGGGGTGGAGAGACCCAGTACTTC.

This CDR3 reads CASSADRMNTEAFF. CDR3 coding DNA: TGTGCCAGCAGCGCGGATAGGATGAACACTGAAGCTTTCTTT. The V call is TRBV21-1, the J call TRBJ1-1. TRBV21-1 is a recognized pseudogene. The CDR3 has 14 amino acids.

DNA for the CDR3: TGCGCCAGCCGTAGGGGTACTGAAGCTTTCTTT. As protein: CASRRGTEAFF. The V gene is TRBV5-1, the J gene TRBJ1-1; tentative D call: TRBD1 (5 bases). From germline, CDR1 is SGHRS and CDR2 YFSETQ. Trimming pared 7 bases from V and 5 bases from J, leaving 9 bases between. CDR3 length equals 11 residues.

The V gene is TRBV27, the J gene TRBJ2-3; D might be TRBD1 (5 bases). Per the germline V gene, CDR1 is MNHEY and CDR2 is SMNVEV (reference sequence). The CDR3 length is 17 residues. V gave up 8 bases and J gave up 8 bases, with 29 bases separating them. Here the CDR3 DNA reads TGTGCCAGCGCCAAGGGTGGGGCCGTATTAGAAAAAGGTACGCAGTATTTT. Its protein is CASAKGGAVLEKGTQYF.

The chain recombines TRBV5-4 with TRBJ1-4; D possibly corresponds to TRBD1 (6 bases). The CDR3 spans 12 residues. Trimming cost V 9 bases and J 7 bases, with 13 bases left between them. Germline loops: CDR1 SGHNT, CDR2 YYREEE (reference sequence). This chain's CDR3 is CATRDNSEKLFF. The CDR3 nucleotides are TGTGCCACCCGGGACAACTCTGAAAAACTGTTTTTT.

The V gene is TRBV15, the J gene TRBJ2-7; D remains ambiguous. CDR1 LNHNV and CDR2 YYDKDF come from the germline V gene (reference sequence). The CDR3 consists of 16 residues. V lost 5 bases, J lost 0 bases, and 17 bases lay in between. CDR3 sequence: CATSAGPGLSSYEQYF. DNA for the CDR3: TGTGCCACCAGCGCCGGCCCAGGCCTCAGCTCCTACGAGCAGTACTTC.

J is TRBJ2-7 and V is TRBV14, with a tentative D call TRBD1 (5 bases). Between the trimmed V and J ends, which lost 2 bases and 0 bases, there was a span of 11 bases. The CDR3 totals 15 residues. The germline CDR1 and CDR2 sequences are SGHDN and FVKESK. Here the CDR3 DNA reads TGTGCCAGCAGCCAAAAGGGGTCCCTCTCCTACGAGCAGTACTTC. Protein sequence: CASSQKGSLSYEQYF.

V usage is TRBV4-2 and J usage is TRBJ1-1; 7 bases match TRBD1. The CDR3 consists of 14 residues. Trimming cost V 2 bases and J 7 bases; bases outside gene matches: 7. Germline loops: CDR1 LGHNA, CDR2 YNFKEQ. The CDR3 DNA is TGTGCCAGCAGCCAACCTCGGGACAGCTTTGAAGCTTTCTTT. It is translated as CASSQPRDSFEAFF.

The chain carries TRBV4-1 and TRBJ2-1; D ambiguous. The V end was cut by 4 bases, the J end by 6 bases, with 10 bases between. Germline V gives CDR1 MGHRA, CDR2 YSYEKL. The length of the CDR3 is 13 residues. The chain's CDR3 is CASSPVVANEQFF. The CDR3, as DNA: TGCGCCAGCAGCCCCGTGGTAGCCAATGAGCAGTTCTTC.

The chain recombines TRBV18 with TRBJ1-2, with D unclear. The V gene lost 3 bases and the J gene lost 1 base, with 9 bases spanning the gap. This CDR3 contains 14 residues. The germline V gene encodes CDR1 KGHSH and CDR2 LQKENI. Here the CDR3 reads CASSPPEDNYGYTF. The CDR3 DNA is TGTGCCAGCTCACCCCCCGAGGATAACTATGGCTACACCTTC.

This rearrangement joins TRBV27 to TRBJ2-7; 8 bases agree with TRBD1. This CDR3 is built from 15 residues. The germline V gene has CDR1 MNHEY and CDR2 SMNVEV (reference sequence). The V and J ends lost 5 bases and 3 bases, in that order; junction bases with no gene match: 9. CDR3: CASSLVGTGDYEQYF. CDR3 DNA: TGTGCCAGCAGTCTGGTGGGGACAGGAGACTACGAGCAGTACTTC.

The J gene is TRBJ2-7, the V gene TRBV27, with 7 bases lining up with TRBD1. J gave up 0 bases and V 4 bases, and 3 bases lay outside the gene matches. Germline V CDR1 and CDR2: MNHEY, SMNVEV (reference sequence). CDR3 length: 14 amino acids. CDR3 nucleotide sequence: TGTGCCAGCAGTTCCCGGGACAGCTCCTACGAGCAGTACTTC. It encodes CASSSRDSSYEQYF.

CDR3 protein: CASSSPRRLAGGRDEQFF. The CDR3 nucleotides read TGTGCCAGCAGCTCCCCACGCCGACTAGCGGGGGGGCGCGATGAGCAGTTCTTC. The chain recombines TRBV11-2 with TRBJ2-1; the match to TRBD2 covers 14 bases. The CDR3 loop spans 18 amino acids. The germline V gene has CDR1 SGHAT and CDR2 FQNNGV. Trimming removed 4 bases from V and 8 bases from J; junction bases left unmatched: 13.

This clone was observed once. V is TRBV19 and J is TRBJ1-4, with D maybe TRBD1 (5 bases). Germline lookup yields CDR1 LNHDA and CDR2 SQIVND (reference sequence). V dropped 7 bases and J dropped 4 bases, with 13 bases sitting between them. CDR3 length: 14 amino acids. For the CDR3, the DNA is TGTGCCAGTACTAACGGGGGTATTAATGAAAAACTGTTTTTT. Residues: CASTNGGINEKLFF.

This clone has ten or more counts. This CDR3 is CASSPRGRYEKLFF. In DNA form, the CDR3 reads TGCGCCAGCAGCCCAAGGGGGCGTTATGAAAAACTGTTTTTT. This chain links TRBV5-1 with TRBJ1-4; 7 nucleotides align to TRBD1. With 4 bases clipped from V and 6 bases from J, the junction kept 6 bases outside the gene matches. Germline V gene lookup returns CDR1 SGHRS and CDR2 YFSETQ. The CDR3 spans 14 residues.

V gene TRBV4-3 combines with J gene TRBJ1-2; TRBD1 agrees at 8 bases. The CDR3 consists of 16 residues. Germline V gene sequence: CDR1 LGHNA, CDR2 YSLEER. The V and J ends lost 1 base and 10 bases, in that order; junction bases with no gene match: 14. The CDR3 loop reads CASSQGTGNRGLHYTF. The CDR3 region has the DNA TGCGCCAGCAGCCAAGGGACAGGGAACAGGGGTCTTCACTACACCTTC.

The chain combines TRBV7-8 with TRBJ2-5; TRBD1 is a possible D gene (6 bases). The DNA matches TRBJ2-7 better at its end, which makes the J call doubtful. This CDR3 comprises 15 residues. Germline V CDR1 and CDR2: SGHVS, FQNEAQ. The CDR3 nucleotides read TGTGCCAGCAGCTTATCCGGGACATTGCCTAACGAGCAGTACTTC. This translates into CASSLSGTLPNEQYF.

The chain recombines TRBV7-2 with TRBJ2-1; 8 bases line up with TRBD2. The CDR3 spans 14 residues. V lost 6 bases, J lost 4 bases, and 5 bases stayed unmatched. The germline V gene encodes CDR1 SGHTA and CDR2 FQGNSA. CDR3 sequence: CASSPSGGYNEQFF. In DNA form, the CDR3 reads TGTGCCAGCAGTCCCAGCGGGGGATACAATGAGCAGTTCTTC.

This CDR3 reads CASSPTQGFGETQYF. CDR3 nucleotide sequence: TGCGCCAGCAGTCCAACTCAGGGGTTCGGTGAGACCCAGTACTTC. The chain has TRBV4-1 and TRBJ2-5; tentatively, D is TRBD1 (6 bases). V was clipped by 6 bases and J by 5 bases, with 19 bases between them. Germline loops: CDR1 MGHRA, CDR2 YSYEKL. This CDR3 comprises 15 residues.

The J gene is TRBJ1-3, the V gene TRBV11-2; TRBD1 aligns across 7 bases. The CDR3 loop spans 15 amino acids. Germline assignment: CDR1 SGHAT and CDR2 FQNNGV. Trimming took 6 bases from V and 0 from J; bases not matched to a gene: 5. The CDR3 sequence: CASRETGNSGNTIYF. The CDR3 DNA follows: TGTGCCAGCAGAGAGACAGGGAACTCTGGAAACACCATATATTTT.

This clone was recorded once. This chain links TRBV4-1 with TRBJ2-5; TRBD2 is a possible D gene (5 bases). The CDR3 is made up of 15 amino acids. CDR1 and CDR2 (germline): MGHRA, YSYEKL. V shed 5 bases and J shed 2 bases, with 15 bases lying between them. The DNA for the CDR3 is TGCGCCAGCAGCACGCGACTAAGAGGGCAAGAGACCCAGTACTTC. This gives the protein CASSTRLRGQETQYF.

Regarding this clone: Germline and junction disagree at one end, which may indicate a read error. The V and J genes are TRBV7-7 and TRBJ2-5; tentatively, D is TRBD2 (6 bases). Germline CDR1 is SSHAT and CDR2 is FNYEAQ (reference sequence). The CDR3 is 14 residues long. The CDR3 loop is CASSPGGRGETQYF. In nucleotides, the CDR3 is TGTGCTAGCAGCCCTGGGGGTCGGGGGGAGACCCAGTACTTC.

The CDR3 bases are TGTGCCAGCAGCCCGACAGTAGATAATGAAGCTTTCTTT. Its protein product is CASSPTVDNEAFF. V gene TRBV11-1 combines with J gene TRBJ1-1; D perhaps matches TRBD1 (5 bases). The CDR3 extends over 13 amino acids. Trimming stripped 5 bases from V and 7 bases from J, with 14 bases between. Germline V lookup: CDR1 SGHAT, CDR2 FQDESV (reference sequence).

CDR3 region: CLFRAGSKETQYF. CDR3 nucleotide sequence: TGTCTATTCAGGGCAGGCTCCAAAGAGACCCAGTACTTC. The chain links TRBV2 to TRBJ2-5, with D perhaps matching TRBD1 (5 bases). The CDR3 totals 13 residues. The germline V gene has CDR1 SNHLY and CDR2 FYNNEI. The full variable domain, its missing parts supplied by reference TRBV2 and TRBJ2-5, is EPEVTQTPSHQVTQMGQEVILRCVPISNHLYFYWYRQILGQKVEFLVSFYNNEISEKSEIFDDQFSVERPDGSNFTLKIRSTKLEDSAMYFCLFRAGSKETQYFGPGTRLLVL.